A selection of T cell receptor beta chains follows, all from one sample in a study of vaccination effects on CD4 cells after COVID-19. Method: immunoSEQ multiplex PCR; TCRdb's copy keeps in-frame clones and lacks some. The sample contains over 35,000 clones, around 80% of which appear only once. These receptors are not linked to any known antigen. The source material was CD4+ T cells from PBMCs cultured without peptide, sampled after COVID-19 vaccination. Receptors originate from a human donor who had a prior SARS-CoV-2 infection. Both conserved end residues are trimmed from each CDR3. Each record gives: V gene, D gene, J gene, CDR3 protein. The D gene is left open where the match is weak.

TRBV6-1	NA	TRBJ1-5	ASSEVAGSNQPQH
TRBV7-2	NA	TRBJ1-1	ASSLNSRRAF
TRBV19	NA	TRBJ1-5	ASSRSFARFNQPQH
TRBV19	TRBD2	TRBJ2-7	ASSSGTSGIYYEQY
TRBV2	NA	TRBJ1-2	ASRPREDSGYT
TRBV11-3	NA	TRBJ2-1	ASSGGGSSYNEQF
TRBV18	NA	TRBJ1-6	ASSPLTGNSPLH
TRBV7-2	NA	TRBJ2-1	ASSLRRTYNEQF
TRBV5-1	NA	TRBJ2-1	ASSLVYSYNEQF
TRBV29-1	NA	TRBJ1-1	SVLSGVNTEAF
TRBV13	NA	TRBJ1-6	ASSSRSLSSPLH
TRBV7-9	NA	TRBJ2-1	ASSSPRSGRAYNEQF
TRBV4-2	NA	TRBJ2-2	ASSRGANTGELF
TRBV7-9	TRBD1	TRBJ1-6	ASSVTGDAPLH
TRBV3-1/TRBV3-2	NA	TRBJ1-2	ASRNTPYGYT
TRBV15	NA	TRBJ2-7	ATSSRVLGLSEQY
TRBV3-1/TRBV3-2	TRBD2	TRBJ2-1	ASSRIALAGVDNEQF
TRBV6-5	NA	TRBJ2-2	ASRIASTGELF
TRBV7-2	TRBD2	TRBJ2-1	ASSLVGAGTSAYNEQF
TRBV11-2	TRBD2	TRBJ2-5	ASSPRLAGSRQETQY
TRBV5-8	NA	TRBJ1-1	ASSWGTPGNTEAF
TRBV7-9	NA	TRBJ1-2	ASSFSQDGYT
TRBV2	NA	TRBJ2-3	ATTIGQTPLEY
TRBV5-6	NA	TRBJ1-4	ASSAYTTTNEKLF
TRBV10-3	TRBD2	TRBJ2-1	AISEPPGLAGPYNEQF
TRBV3-1/TRBV3-2	TRBD2	TRBJ2-7	ASSQGLASAYEQY
TRBV4-1	TRBD2	TRBJ2-4	ASSQDWRGGLNIQY
TRBV5-1	NA	TRBJ1-1	ASSLEGEGEAF
TRBV11-3	TRBD2	TRBJ2-3	ASSLDPTSGRSRY
TRBV10-1	NA	TRBJ2-4	ASSESVAKNIQY
TRBV5-4	TRBD2	TRBJ2-1	ASSLGSLAGANEQF
TRBV9	NA	TRBJ1-2	ASSVLREGGYT
TRBV5-1	NA	TRBJ2-5	ASSGTTNQETQY
TRBV5-1	NA	TRBJ2-7	ASSSSYEQY
TRBV6-4	NA	TRBJ2-1	ASSEGPGTGEQF
TRBV19	TRBD2	TRBJ2-3	ASRGGSPPSTDTQY
TRBV18	NA	TRBJ2-7	ASSRGNYEQY
TRBV18	NA	TRBJ1-2	ASSPGSGKYNYGYT
TRBV6-1	NA	TRBJ1-2	ASSEARRNNYGYT
TRBV6-5	TRBD1	TRBJ1-1	ASSYATGGAFEAF
TRBV27	NA	TRBJ1-4	ASSLYGFGGPLRERKLF
TRBV3-1/TRBV3-2	TRBD1	TRBJ1-6	ASSLRDSNSPLH
TRBV7-8	TRBD1	TRBJ1-2	ASSQDRGLYGYT
TRBV3-1/TRBV3-2	NA	TRBJ2-7	ASSQTGITRQY
TRBV7-2	NA	TRBJ2-5	ASSLTRGEQETQY
TRBV6-6	NA	TRBJ2-7	ASSYTQSSYEQY